Shown below are 22 T cell receptor beta chains from a single sample sequenced in a study of shared clonotypes between healthy human individuals. Method: immunoSEQ multiplex PCR; TCRdb's copy keeps in-frame clones and lacks some. Of 1.5 million to 2.5 million clones listed, approximately 95% are singletons. Naive CD8 populations comprised CD45RO-negative cells positively selected for CCR7, excluding terminally differentiated effector memory CD45RA+ cells. Sequenced material: naive CD8+ T cells sorted from blood. The source of these receptors is a man between 18 and 35 years old in good health.

V usage is TRBV5-6 and J usage is TRBJ1-1; TRBD1 agrees at 8 bases. The CDR3 spans 14 residues. The J segment lost 7 bases and the V segment lost 4 bases, leaving 9 bases of the junction unmatched. Per the germline V gene, CDR1 is SGHDT and CDR2 is YYEEEE. As DNA, the CDR3 is TGTGCCAGCAGCCAAATAACAGGGGGTTTTGAAGCTTTCTTT. Its protein is CASSQITGGFEAFF.

The chain joins TRBV4-2 to TRBJ2-3, with 7 bases lining up with TRBD2. CDR1 is LGHNA, CDR2 YNFKEQ, per germline. V shed 1 base, J shed 6 bases, and the junction held 10 bases outside the gene matches. The CDR3 runs to 16 residues. The CDR3 DNA reads TGTGCCAGCAGCCAAGTTGCTAGCGGCCTCCCTGATACGCAGTATTTT. Translated, it gives CASSQVASGLPDTQYF.

The V gene is TRBV6-5, the J gene TRBJ2-7, with D possibly TRBD2 on 6 matching bases. Germline CDR1 and CDR2: MNHEY and SVGAGI. The ends were cut back, 7 bases at V and 6 bases at J, with 13 bases in the middle. The length of the CDR3 is 12 residues. For the CDR3, the DNA is TGTGCCAGCAACAATGAGGGAGGCGAGCAGTACTTC. Residues: CASNNEGGEQYF.

The gene calls are TRBV28 and TRBJ2-1; weak D call: TRBD1 (5 bases). This CDR3 comprises 15 residues. The germline V gene encodes CDR1 MDHEN and CDR2 SYDVKM. V was cut by 2 bases and J by 7 bases, with 15 bases left in between. CDR3 sequence reads: CASSLGRTIWNEQFF. DNA of the CDR3: TGTGCCAGCAGTTTAGGCAGGACAATATGGAATGAGCAGTTCTTC.

This clone is a singleton in its sample. The V and J genes are TRBV4-2 and TRBJ2-1, with TRBD2 as a possible D gene (7 bases). The CDR3 runs to 16 residues. V shed 1 base and J shed 5 bases, with 15 bases lying between them. CDR1 is LGHNA and CDR2 is YNFKEQ in the germline V gene. The DNA for the CDR3 is TGTGCCAGCAGCCAAGTTCAAGGGGGAGGGAACAATGAGCAGTTCTTC. Its translation: CASSQVQGGGNNEQFF.

Note on this clone: Other DNA sequences in this specimen translate into the identical CDR3. J is TRBJ2-1 and V is TRBV7-9; unclear D gene. This CDR3 is built from 15 residues. Trimming cost V 1 base and J 4 bases, with 11 bases left between them. The germline gives CDR1 SEHNR, CDR2 FQNEAQ (reference sequence). The CDR3 is CASSLDSSSYNEQFF. The CDR3 nucleotides read TGTGCCAGCAGCTTAGACTCCTCCTCATACAATGAGCAGTTCTTC.

The V call is TRBV5-1, the J call TRBJ2-1, with 7 bases that match TRBD2. The trim removed 3 bases at V and 3 bases at J, leaving 6 bases unmatched. The CDR3 is 15 amino acids. Germline CDR1 and CDR2: SGHRS and YFSETQ. The CDR3, as DNA: TGCGCCAGCAGCTCGGGGGAGGGAGGCTACAATGAGCAGTTCTTC. Its translation: CASSSGEGGYNEQFF. Drawing the rest from reference TRBV5-1 and TRBJ2-1, the complete variable domain is KAGVTQTPRYLIKTRGQQVTLSCSPISGHRSVSWYQQTPGQGLQFLFEYFSETQRNKGNFPGRFSGRQFSNSRSEMNVSTLELGDSALYLCASSSGEGGYNEQFFGPGTRLTVL.

The chain uses TRBV5-6 and TRBJ2-1; 9 bases match TRBD2. The germline CDR1 and CDR2 sequences are SGHDT and YYEEEE. The junction had 11 bases not matched to a gene; V was cut back by 4 bases and J by 9 bases. The CDR3 is 15 residues long. CDR3 coding DNA: TGTGCCAGCAGCCCCGGGGTAGCGGGAGATAGTGAGCAGTTCTTC. As protein: CASSPGVAGDSEQFF.

Comments on this clone: The sample contains more than one DNA sequence encoding this CDR3. This chain links TRBV27 with TRBJ2-5; TRBD1 might be the D (8 bases). Trimming left V 3 bases short and J 4 bases short, with 15 bases between. Germline V CDR1 and CDR2: MNHEY, SMNVEV (reference sequence). The CDR3 extends over 15 amino acids. CDR3 in amino acids: CASSLGTGGGETQYF. CDR3 in DNA: TGTGCCAGCAGTTTGGGGACAGGCGGGGGAGAGACCCAGTACTTC.

A remark on this clone: A much more abundant neighbour one base away suggests this may be a read error. This chain joins TRBV11-2 and TRBJ2-2; no firm D call. The CDR3 consists of 13 residues. Trimming pared 4 bases from V and 0 bases from J, leaving 3 bases between. CDR1 and CDR2 (germline): SGHAT, FQNNGV. Here the CDR3 reads CASSYSNTGELFF. The CDR3 DNA reads TGTGCCAGCAGCTACTCGAACACCGGGGAGCTGTTTTTT.

This chain joins TRBV4-1 and TRBJ2-7, with no clear D. V gave up 2 bases and J gave up 1 base, with 6 bases separating them. The CDR3 has 13 amino acids. CDR1 and CDR2 (germline): MGHRA, YSYEKL. The DNA of the CDR3 is TGCGCCAGCAGCCAATATGAGTCCTACGAGCAGTACTTC. Translation: CASSQYESYEQYF.

This clone was seen only once. The V call is TRBV29-1, the J call TRBJ2-7, with 9 bases that match TRBD2. The germline V gene has CDR1 SQVTM and CDR2 ANQGSEA. The V and J ends lost 4 bases and 2 bases, in that order; junction bases with no gene match: 9. The CDR3 totals 15 residues. The CDR3 sequence: CSVVLAGLSAYEQYF. The CDR3 bases are TGCAGCGTTGTCCTAGCGGGACTGTCCGCCTACGAGCAGTACTTC.

This chain joins TRBV27 and TRBJ1-2; TRBD1 might be the D (6 bases). Germline V gene sequence: CDR1 MNHEY, CDR2 SMNVEV (reference sequence). V shed 1 base and J shed 8 bases, with 20 bases lying between them. This CDR3 spans 16 amino acids. CDR3 in DNA: TGTGCCAGCAGTTTATGGTCTGACCCCATAGGGGGAGGCTACACCTTC. This gives the protein CASSLWSDPIGGGYTF.

The rearrangement uses TRBV4-1 and TRBJ1-3; TRBD1 is a possible D gene (5 bases). Trimming removed 0 bases from V and 0 bases from J, with 6 bases in between. Germline CDR1 reads MGHRA; CDR2 reads YSYEKL. The CDR3 contains 15 residues. CDR3 DNA: TGCGCCAGCAGCCAAGAACAGGCCTCTGGAAACACCATATATTTT. Translation: CASSQEQASGNTIYF.

This rearrangement joins TRBV4-2 to TRBJ1-1; D is unclear. The germline V and J ends were trimmed by 4 bases and 10 bases, with 10 bases remaining between them. The CDR3 extends over 11 amino acids. Looked up from germline, CDR1 is LGHNA and CDR2 is YNFKEQ. The chain's CDR3 is CASSPGVAAFF. The CDR3 region has the DNA TGTGCCAGCAGCCCCGGGGTTGCAGCTTTCTTT.

The CDR3 region is CASSLHGSGNTIYF. The CDR3 nucleotides are TGTGCCAGCAGCTTACACGGGTCTGGAAACACCATATATTTT. The rearrangement joins TRBV7-3 to TRBJ1-3; D is unclear. CDR3 size: 14 residues. The V and J ends lost 2 bases and 1 base respectively, with 6 bases between them. The V gene's germline CDR1 is SGHTA and CDR2 FQGTGA.

A single count supports this clone. Sequence at one end of the junction differs from germline and may be a read error. The CDR3: CASSEDPGSTEAFF. The CDR3 region has the DNA TGTGCCAGCAGCGAAGATCCAGGGAGCACTGAAGCTTTCTTT. J is TRBJ1-1 and V is TRBV6-1, with D perhaps matching TRBD1 (5 bases). This CDR3 is built from 14 residues. Germline V lookup: CDR1 MNHNS, CDR2 SASEGT.

V is TRBV2 and J is TRBJ1-5; TRBD1 might be the D (5 bases). Germline V lookup: CDR1 SNHLY, CDR2 FYNNEI. This CDR3 has 16 amino acids. V lost 7 bases and J lost 1, with 17 bases in between. CDR3 sequence (DNA): TGTGCCAGCAATGCGGGGGGTGAGGGGAGCAATCAGCCCCAGCATTTT. It codes for CASNAGGEGSNQPQHF.

The CDR3 DNA sequence: TGTGCTAGTGGTTTGGGTTGGCAGCCCCAGCATTTT. Its translation is CASGLGWQPQHF. The V call is TRBV12-5, the J call TRBJ1-5; D gene ambiguous. CDR3 length: 12 amino acids. V was clipped by 1 base and J by 7 bases, with 5 bases between them. CDR1 and CDR2 (germline): LGHNT, FRNRAP. The whole variable domain, filled in from reference TRBV12-5 and TRBJ1-5, reads DARVTQTPRHKVTEMGQEVTMRCQPILGHNTVFWYRQTMMQGLELLAYFRNRAPLDDSGMPKDRFSAEMPDATLATLKIQPSEPRDSAVYFCASGLGWQPQHFGDGTRLSIL.

This chain connects TRBV5-5 to TRBJ2-7, with 8 bases fitting TRBD1. The trim removed 0 bases at V and 4 bases at J, leaving 6 bases unmatched. Germline V CDR1 and CDR2: SGHKS, YYEKEE (reference sequence). The CDR3 extends over 15 amino acids. The CDR3 DNA follows: TGTGCCAGCAGCTTGGACGGGACAGGCGGGTACGAGCAGTACTTC. Its translation is CASSLDGTGGYEQYF.

J is TRBJ1-1 and V is TRBV4-1; D gene ambiguous. Germline CDR1 and CDR2: MGHRA and YSYEKL. Trimming removed 1 base at V and 3 bases at J, with 12 bases between. The CDR3 runs 15 residues. The CDR3 loop is CASSQAKYGDTEAFF. Written as DNA, the CDR3 is TGCGCCAGCAGCCAAGCAAAATACGGGGACACTGAAGCTTTCTTT.

CDR3 amino acids: CASSPVSSGGTDTQYF. The CDR3 bases are TGTGCCAGTAGTCCAGTCTCTTCAGGAGGCACAGATACGCAGTATTTT. The J gene is TRBJ2-3, the V gene TRBV19; no clear D gene. The CDR3 runs 16 residues. Trimming removed 5 bases at V and 1 base at J, with 16 bases between. From germline, CDR1 is LNHDA and CDR2 SQIVND (reference sequence).